The 18 T cell receptor beta chains in this list originate from one sample, sequenced in a study of blood T cell repertoires in COVID-19. Produced via immunoSEQ multiplex PCR; TCRdb's table is partial and in-frame only. The profile covers about 280,000 clones, with around nine tenths appearing a single time and roughly 6.2% taken by the ten largest. Sequencing was carried out using PBMCs or T cells enriched from blood (not recorded which). These receptors were collected from a woman in her forties who had recovered from COVID-19.

V is TRBV7-6 and J is TRBJ1-1; 8 positions match TRBD1. CDR3 length: 15 residues. The germline V gene encodes CDR1 SGHVS and CDR2 FNYEAQ. Trimming at V came to 0 bases and at J to 5 bases, leaving 5 bases not matched to a gene. This chain's CDR3 is CASSLARQGRTEAFF. In DNA, the CDR3 is TGTGCCAGCAGCTTAGCGCGACAGGGGCGGACTGAAGCTTTCTTT.

This rearrangement joins TRBV15 to TRBJ2-7; 11 nucleotides align to TRBD2. From germline, CDR1 is LNHNV and CDR2 YYDKDF (reference sequence). The V gene end was trimmed by 3 bases and the J gene end by 3 bases; junction bases not matched to a gene: 7. The CDR3 loop spans 16 amino acids. The DNA for the CDR3 is TGTGCCACCAGCAGGGCACTAGCGGGAGCGGGCTACGAGCAGTACTTC. Translating gives CATSRALAGAGYEQYF.

V gene TRBV7-9 combines with J gene TRBJ1-1; D may be TRBD1 (6 bases). The CDR3 has 13 residues. V was pared by 4 bases and J by 5 bases, with 11 bases between. Looked up from germline, CDR1 is SEHNR and CDR2 is FQNEAQ (reference sequence). The CDR3: CASSYSGTTEAFF. CDR3 DNA: TGTGCCAGCAGCTATTCAGGGACAACTGAAGCTTTCTTT.

The rearrangement links TRBV14 to TRBJ1-4; no definite D call. Per the germline V gene, CDR1 is SGHDN and CDR2 is FVKESK. This CDR3 has 16 amino acids. V lost 1 base, J lost 3 bases, and 12 bases lay in between. The CDR3 is CASSQVPVPANEKLFF. Here the CDR3 DNA reads TGTGCCAGCAGCCAAGTCCCCGTACCGGCTAATGAAAAACTGTTTTTT.

The V gene is TRBV7-3, the J gene TRBJ2-3, with 7 bases that match TRBD2. V lost 4 bases to trimming and J lost 4 bases; unmatched junction nucleotides: 14. This CDR3 spans 17 amino acids. The germline CDR1 and CDR2 sequences are SGHTA and FQGTGA. CDR3 region: CASSSIASGLGADTQYF. The CDR3 nucleotides are TGTGCCAGCAGCTCCATAGCTAGCGGTCTGGGGGCAGATACGCAGTATTTT.

V is TRBV9 and J is TRBJ1-5; no reliable D call. CDR3 length equals 13 residues. Germline values: CDR1 SGDLS, CDR2 YYNGEE. V lost 0 bases, J lost 6 bases, and 7 bases lay in between. CDR3 residues: CASSVGGRQPQHF. The CDR3 coding sequence is TGTGCCAGCAGCGTAGGCGGGCGTCAGCCCCAGCATTTT.

The rearrangement uses TRBV7-9 and TRBJ2-3, with 10 bases lining up with TRBD2. Germline lookup yields CDR1 SEHNR and CDR2 FQNEAQ (reference sequence). This CDR3 has 11 amino acids. V dropped 3 bases and J dropped 13; count of bases not matched to a gene: 1. The CDR3 DNA reads TGTGCCAGCAGCTTCGGGACTAGCGAGTATTTT. This codes for CASSFGTSEYF.

The chain couples TRBV5-6 to TRBJ1-1; TRBD1 is a possible D gene (6 bases). Germline V lookup: CDR1 SGHDT, CDR2 YYEEEE. V was shortened by 2 bases and J by 1 base, with 9 bases between the two germline ends. The CDR3 runs to 14 residues. In DNA, the CDR3 is TGTGCCAGCAGCTTTGGGACAACGAACACTGAAGCTTTCTTT. As protein: CASSFGTTNTEAFF.

The V and J genes are TRBV10-1 and TRBJ2-2, with D perhaps matching TRBD1 (5 bases). Trimming left V 2 bases short and J 7 bases short, with 8 bases between. CDR1 and CDR2 from the germline V gene are WNHNN and SYGVQD (reference sequence). CDR3 length: 13 residues. The CDR3 loop reads CASSEPGHGELFF. The DNA for the CDR3 is TGCGCCAGCAGTGAGCCAGGGCACGGGGAGCTGTTTTTT.

The chain is built from TRBV5-1 and TRBJ2-3; D is unresolved. This CDR3 has 15 amino acids. Germline V gene lookup returns CDR1 SGHRS and CDR2 YFSETQ. Trimming removed 1 base at V and 4 bases at J, with 13 bases between. In DNA form, the CDR3 reads TGCGCCAGCAGCTTGCCGCGGAATGTATCAGATACGCAGTATTTT. Its translation: CASSLPRNVSDTQYF. Looking up the rest from reference TRBV5-1 and TRBJ2-3 gives the full variable domain: KAGVTQTPRYLIKTRGQQVTLSCSPISGHRSVSWYQQTPGQGLQFLFEYFSETQRNKGNFPGRFSGRQFSNSRSEMNVSTLELGDSALYLCASSLPRNVSDTQYFGPGTRLTVL.

The J gene is TRBJ2-5, the V gene TRBV6-5; 9 positions match TRBD2. Trimming at V came to 2 bases and at J to 5 bases, leaving 0 bases not matched to a gene. The CDR3 is 13 residues long. Germline V gene data show CDR1 as MNHEY and CDR2 as SVGAGI. CDR3 in DNA: TGTGCCAGCAGTTACAGCGGGGGGGAGACCCAGTACTTC. This sequence encodes CASSYSGGETQYF.

V usage is TRBV19 and J usage is TRBJ2-1; TRBD2 agrees at 7 bases. This CDR3 has 12 amino acids. Germline values: CDR1 LNHDA, CDR2 SQIVND (reference sequence). DNA of the CDR3: TGTTCTAGCGGAAATCCTTACAATGAGCAGTTCTTC. Amino acids: CSSGNPYNEQFF.

The DNA of the CDR3 is TGTGCCAGCAGCTTCGGGTTAGCGGGATATGAGACCCAGTACTTC. It encodes CASSFGLAGYETQYF. The gene calls are TRBV7-2 and TRBJ2-5; 8 bases fit TRBD2. The CDR3 runs to 15 residues. The V gene end was trimmed by 3 bases and the J gene end by 5 bases; junction bases not matched to a gene: 8. Germline V CDR1 and CDR2: SGHTA, FQGNSA.

V is TRBV4-1 and J is TRBJ1-5, with TRBD1 matching 9 bases. The CDR3 is made up of 15 amino acids. Germline V gene sequence: CDR1 MGHRA, CDR2 YSYEKL. Trimming removed 1 base from V and 4 bases from J; junction bases left unmatched: 2. The CDR3 sequence is CASSQAGTGNQPQHF. CDR3 DNA sequence: TGCGCCAGCAGCCAAGCAGGGACAGGGAATCAGCCCCAGCATTTT.

This chain joins TRBV5-1 and TRBJ2-1; 9 bases fit TRBD2. Germline V gene lookup returns CDR1 SGHRS and CDR2 YFSETQ. This CDR3 comprises 18 residues. The V gene end was trimmed by 3 bases and the J gene end by 6 bases; junction bases not matched to a gene: 16. The CDR3 spells CASSWLGPGLADLNEQFF. CDR3 coding DNA: TGCGCCAGCAGCTGGCTGGGACCGGGACTAGCCGATCTCAATGAGCAGTTCTTC.

The chain carries TRBV5-1 and TRBJ2-7; 10 bases are a match to TRBD1. Germline V gene sequence: CDR1 SGHRS, CDR2 YFSETQ. This CDR3 is built from 14 residues. Trimming cost V 4 bases and J 5 bases; bases outside gene matches: 6. This chain's CDR3 is CASSVRDRGNEQYF. CDR3 DNA sequence: TGCGCCAGCAGCGTCCGGGACAGGGGCAACGAGCAGTACTTC.

This chain uses TRBV5-6 with TRBJ1-1; 7 nucleotides match TRBD1. The CDR3 has 14 residues. Germline V CDR1 and CDR2: SGHDT, YYEEEE. V shed 1 base and J 5 bases; nucleotides not matched to a gene: 5. DNA of the CDR3: TGTGCCAGCAGCTTGCTCAGGGGGGTGACTGAAGCTTTCTTT. Translation: CASSLLRGVTEAFF.

The V gene is TRBV6-2 or TRBV6-3, the J gene TRBJ2-7; no definite D call. CDR3 size: 14 residues. V gave up 0 bases and J gave up 6 bases, with 12 bases separating them. Germline V gives CDR1 MNHEY, CDR2 SVGEGT. CDR3 in DNA: TGTGCCAGCAGTTACTCACGGGTCGCCGGCGAGCAGTACTTC. Its protein is CASSYSRVAGEQYF.